The entry below gives a single TCR beta chain sequence along with its context. Its antigen is not known. The CDR3 totals 15 residues. Trimming pared 0 bases from V and 2 bases from J, leaving 8 bases between. Germline lookup yields CDR1 SNHLY and CDR2 FYNNEI. The data were obtained in a study of long-term antiretroviral therapy in people with HIV. Study-wide findings and caveats: Transplant donor controls retained higher diversity, though diversity increased after ART. Regardless of time point, clones expanded before ART dominated the repertoire.

A v3.0 immunoSEQ assay was performed at survey level. Here immunoSEQ multiplex PCR was the method, and the copy in TCRdb shows in-frame clones only, minus some. The table has 25,000 to 35,000 clones, roughly 93% seen once; the top ten hold approximately 10%. Material: unsorted PBMCs, obtained 6.2 years after starting antiretroviral therapy. The clonotype comes from a man in his forties or fifties with HIV. This rearrangement joins TRBV2 to TRBJ1-3; D is possibly TRBD1 (6 bases). The CDR3 nucleotides are TGTGCCAGCAGTGAAGCGTACAGGGCTGGAAACACCATATATTTT. This encodes CASSEAYRAGNTIYF.